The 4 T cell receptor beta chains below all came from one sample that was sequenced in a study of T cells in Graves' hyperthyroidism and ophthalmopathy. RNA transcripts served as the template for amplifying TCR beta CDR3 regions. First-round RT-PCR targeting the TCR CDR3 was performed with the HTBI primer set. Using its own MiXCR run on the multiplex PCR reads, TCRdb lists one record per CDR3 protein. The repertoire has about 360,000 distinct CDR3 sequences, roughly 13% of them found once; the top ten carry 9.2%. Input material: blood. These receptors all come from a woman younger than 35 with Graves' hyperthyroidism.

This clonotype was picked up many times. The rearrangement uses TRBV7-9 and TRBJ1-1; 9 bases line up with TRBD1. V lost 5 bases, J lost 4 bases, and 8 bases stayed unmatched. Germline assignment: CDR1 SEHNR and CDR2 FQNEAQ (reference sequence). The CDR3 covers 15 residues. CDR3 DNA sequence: TGTGCCAGCAGCCGGGGACAGGGCTCCCTCACTGAAGCTTTCTTT. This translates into CASSRGQGSLTEAFF.

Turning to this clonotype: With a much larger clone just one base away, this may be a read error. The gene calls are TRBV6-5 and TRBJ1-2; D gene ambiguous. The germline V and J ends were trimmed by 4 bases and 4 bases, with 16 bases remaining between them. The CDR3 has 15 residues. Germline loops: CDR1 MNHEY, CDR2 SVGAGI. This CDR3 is CASSSTGDIGYGYTF. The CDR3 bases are TGTGCCAGCAGTTCTACCGGGGATATCGGCTATGGCTACACCTTC.

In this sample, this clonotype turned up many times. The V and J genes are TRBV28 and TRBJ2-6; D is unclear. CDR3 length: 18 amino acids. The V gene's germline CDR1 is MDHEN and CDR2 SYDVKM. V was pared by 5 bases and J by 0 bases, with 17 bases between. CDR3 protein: CASSTPTSSPSGANVLTF. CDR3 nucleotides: TGTGCCAGCAGTACACCGACTTCCTCCCCCTCTGGGGCCAACGTCCTGACTTTC.

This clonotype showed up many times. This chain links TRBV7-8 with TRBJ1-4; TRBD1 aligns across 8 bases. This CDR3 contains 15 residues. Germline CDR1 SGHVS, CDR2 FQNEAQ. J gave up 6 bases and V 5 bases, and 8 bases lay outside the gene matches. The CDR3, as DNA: TGTGCCAGCAGCCTAGACAGGGGATCTGATGAAAAACTGTTTTTT. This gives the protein CASSLDRGSDEKLFF.